This is a list of T cell receptor beta chains from one sample in a study of cytomegalovirus exposure and HLA in healthy donors. Repertoires were generated with immunoSEQ multiplex PCR, while TCRdb's copy carries only in-frame clones and drops some. Of 100,000 to 150,000 clones listed, approximately 8.7% are singletons. Sequenced sample: PBMCs. These receptors were collected from a man between 35 and 55 years old in good health and CMV-seronegative. Each CDR3 is given with its conserved first and last residue. D genes are given only for firm matches. Some rows mark clone size as missing; the rest say once, few, many or name a class of expanded clone.

v_gene: TRBV4-1; d_gene: NA; len: 15; abundance: few; j_gene: TRBJ2-5; CDR3nt: TGCGCCAGCAGCCATCTTTGGGCTCTTGAAGAGACCCAGTACTTC; CDR3aa: CASSHLWALEETQYF
v_gene: TRBV4-2; d_gene: NA; len: 14; abundance: NA; j_gene: TRBJ1-3; CDR3nt: TGTGCCAGCAGCCAAGGCAGCTCTGGAAACACCATATATTTT; CDR3aa: CASSQGSSGNTIYF
v_gene: TRBV7-3; d_gene: NA; len: 13; abundance: NA; j_gene: TRBJ2-2; CDR3nt: TGTGCCAGCAGCTTTTCCGGGGCCGGGGAGCTGTTTTTT; CDR3aa: CASSFSGAGELFF
v_gene: TRBV30; d_gene: TRBD1; len: 14; abundance: NA; j_gene: TRBJ2-6; CDR3nt: TGTGCCTGGGGACAGGGCGGTGGGGCCAACGTCCTGACTTTC; CDR3aa: CAWGQGGGANVLTF
v_gene: TRBV5-4; d_gene: TRBD2; len: 14; abundance: few; j_gene: TRBJ2-2; CDR3nt: TGTGCCAGCAGCTTGCGGGGGGACACCGGGGAGCTGTTTTTT; CDR3aa: CASSLRGDTGELFF
v_gene: TRBV19; d_gene: NA; len: 16; abundance: NA; j_gene: TRBJ1-4; CDR3nt: TGTGCCAGTAGTAGTCACAGCACTTCAACTAATGAAAAACTGTTTTTT; CDR3aa: CASSSHSTSTNEKLFF
v_gene: TRBV9; d_gene: TRBD1; len: 15; abundance: NA; j_gene: TRBJ1-2; CDR3nt: TGTGCCAGCAGCGTAGGGGACAGTACTAACTATGGCTACACCTTC; CDR3aa: CASSVGDSTNYGYTF
v_gene: TRBV7-6; d_gene: NA; len: 12; abundance: NA; j_gene: TRBJ2-7; CDR3nt: TGTGCCAGCAGCTTATGGGGGGACGAGCAGTACTTC; CDR3aa: CASSLWGDEQYF
v_gene: TRBV7-3; d_gene: TRBD1; len: 16; abundance: few; j_gene: TRBJ2-1; CDR3nt: TGTGCCAGCAGCTTACGGACAGGGTCTACCTACAATGAGCAGTTCTTC; CDR3aa: CASSLRTGSTYNEQFF
v_gene: TRBV5-1; d_gene: NA; len: 14; abundance: few; j_gene: TRBJ1-5; CDR3nt: TGCGCCAGCAGCTTGGTGGCAGGGGATCAGCCCCAGCATTTT; CDR3aa: CASSLVAGDQPQHF
v_gene: TRBV4-2; d_gene: NA; len: 16; abundance: few; j_gene: TRBJ1-6; CDR3nt: TGTGCCAGCAGCCAAGATCTCCACAGGGAAAGTTCACCCCTCCACTTT; CDR3aa: CASSQDLHRESSPLHF
v_gene: TRBV4-2; d_gene: NA; len: 16; abundance: few; j_gene: TRBJ1-6; CDR3nt: TGTGCCAGCAGCCAAGATGGGGTAGGGGCAAGGTCACCCCTCCACTTT; CDR3aa: CASSQDGVGARSPLHF
v_gene: TRBV13; d_gene: TRBD1; len: 15; abundance: few; j_gene: TRBJ1-5; CDR3nt: TGTGCCAGCAGCTTAGGGACAGGGGGATTGGAGCCCCAGCATTTT; CDR3aa: CASSLGTGGLEPQHF
v_gene: TRBV6-1; d_gene: TRBD1; len: 14; abundance: NA; j_gene: TRBJ1-2; CDR3nt: TGTGCCAGCAGACGGGACAGGGAGTCACGGGGCTACACCTTC; CDR3aa: CASRRDRESRGYTF
v_gene: TRBV7-9; d_gene: TRBD2; len: 16; abundance: few; j_gene: TRBJ2-3; CDR3nt: TGTGCCAGCAGCGTTCCGGGACTAGCGGGCACAGATACGCAGTATTTT; CDR3aa: CASSVPGLAGTDTQYF
v_gene: TRBV18; d_gene: TRBD1; len: 14; abundance: few; j_gene: TRBJ2-6; CDR3nt: TGTGCCAGCAAGACAGGGTCCGGGGCCAACGTCCTGACTTTC; CDR3aa: CASKTGSGANVLTF
v_gene: TRBV30; d_gene: TRBD1; len: 12; abundance: NA; j_gene: TRBJ1-4; CDR3nt: TGTGCCTGGAACAGGGGGAATGAAAAACTGTTTTTT; CDR3aa: CAWNRGNEKLFF
v_gene: TRBV2; d_gene: NA; len: 16; abundance: NA; j_gene: TRBJ1-6; CDR3nt: TGTGCCAGCAGGGCCGACAGTTCAAGTACTAATTCACCCCTCCACTTT; CDR3aa: CASRADSSSTNSPLHF
v_gene: TRBV6-5; d_gene: TRBD1; len: 15; abundance: few; j_gene: TRBJ1-2; CDR3nt: TGTGCCAGCAGTCAACGGACAGGGAAGGAATATGGCTACACCTTC; CDR3aa: CASSQRTGKEYGYTF
v_gene: TRBV7-9; d_gene: NA; len: 12; abundance: NA; j_gene: TRBJ1-1; CDR3nt: TGTGCCAGCAGCTCAGGGCCCACTGAAGCTTTCTTT; CDR3aa: CASSSGPTEAFF
v_gene: TRBV6-1; d_gene: TRBD1; len: 15; abundance: few; j_gene: TRBJ2-7; CDR3nt: TGTGCCAGCAGTGCCTTGACAGGGGATACCTACGAGCAGTACTTC; CDR3aa: CASSALTGDTYEQYF
v_gene: TRBV14; d_gene: NA; len: 13; abundance: NA; j_gene: TRBJ2-7; CDR3nt: TGTGCCAGCAGCCAAGATCGTAGCTACGAGCAGTACTTC; CDR3aa: CASSQDRSYEQYF
v_gene: TRBV11-3; d_gene: NA; len: 15; abundance: NA; j_gene: TRBJ2-1; CDR3nt: TGTGCCAGCAGCGTCGAGGGGGGGTCCCACAATGAGCAGTTCTTC; CDR3aa: CASSVEGGSHNEQFF
v_gene: TRBV2; d_gene: TRBD1; len: 14; abundance: NA; j_gene: TRBJ1-4; CDR3nt: TGTGCCAGCAGTGACCCGGGACAGGATGAAAAACTGTTTTTT; CDR3aa: CASSDPGQDEKLFF
v_gene: TRBV7-2; d_gene: NA; len: 16; abundance: NA; j_gene: TRBJ2-2; CDR3nt: TGTGCCAGCAGCTTAGAGGCAGGGGGGTGGACCGGGGAGCTGTTTTTT; CDR3aa: CASSLEAGGWTGELFF
v_gene: TRBV7-6; d_gene: TRBD1; len: 15; abundance: NA; j_gene: TRBJ2-7; CDR3nt: TGTGCCAGCAGCTTATTCGGGACAGGGGGTAACGAGCAGTACTTC; CDR3aa: CASSLFGTGGNEQYF
v_gene: TRBV19; d_gene: TRBD1; len: 16; abundance: few; j_gene: TRBJ2-1; CDR3nt: TGTGCCAGTAGTATAATAACGGACAGGCCCTACAATGAGCAGTTCTTC; CDR3aa: CASSIITDRPYNEQFF
v_gene: TRBV11-2; d_gene: TRBD1; len: 19; abundance: NA; j_gene: TRBJ2-3; CDR3nt: TGTGCCAGCAGCTTAGTTAAGGGACAGGGTCCAAGTAGTACAGATACGCAGTATTTT; CDR3aa: CASSLVKGQGPSSTDTQYF
v_gene: TRBV7-2; d_gene: NA; len: 15; abundance: few; j_gene: TRBJ2-3; CDR3nt: TGTGCCAGCAGTTTCACCGGGACAACGGGGAATACGCAGTATTTT; CDR3aa: CASSFTGTTGNTQYF
v_gene: TRBV9; d_gene: TRBD1; len: 14; abundance: NA; j_gene: TRBJ2-7; CDR3nt: TGTGCCAGCAGCTCATCGACAGGGAACTACGAGCAGTACTTC; CDR3aa: CASSSSTGNYEQYF
v_gene: TRBV5-1; d_gene: TRBD2; len: 16; abundance: NA; j_gene: TRBJ2-2; CDR3nt: TGCGCCAGCAGCTTGTGGAGCGGGGGTAACACCGGGGAGCTGTTTTTT; CDR3aa: CASSLWSGGNTGELFF
v_gene: TRBV5-4; d_gene: NA; len: 14; abundance: few; j_gene: TRBJ2-2; CDR3nt: TGTGCCAGCAGCGGCGAGGGTTACACCGGGGAGCTGTTTTTT; CDR3aa: CASSGEGYTGELFF
v_gene: TRBV19; d_gene: TRBD1; len: 13; abundance: few; j_gene: TRBJ2-7; CDR3nt: TGTGCCAGTAGCAGGACAGGGGAAGAAGAGCAGTACTTC; CDR3aa: CASSRTGEEEQYF
v_gene: TRBV4-2; d_gene: TRBD2; len: 14; abundance: few; j_gene: TRBJ2-1; CDR3nt: TGTGCCAGCAGCCAAGACGGGACTATCAATGAGCAGTTCTTC; CDR3aa: CASSQDGTINEQFF
v_gene: TRBV2; d_gene: NA; len: 15; abundance: few; j_gene: TRBJ1-5; CDR3nt: TGTGCCAGCAGCCCTGGAGAAGGTAGCAATCAGCCCCAGCATTTT; CDR3aa: CASSPGEGSNQPQHF
v_gene: TRBV19; d_gene: TRBD1; len: 17; abundance: NA; j_gene: TRBJ1-5; CDR3nt: TGTGCCAGTAATGGGGTTAAGGACAGGGAGATGAATCAGCCCCAGCATTTT; CDR3aa: CASNGVKDREMNQPQHF